The rows below give T cell receptor beta chains drawn from one sample of a study of blood T cell repertoires in COVID-19. Libraries were prepared by immunoSEQ multiplex PCR; TCRdb keeps only in-frame clonotypes and omits some of them. The data hold hundreds of thousands of clones, with 80% to 90% observed a single time. Sequencing input: PBMCs or T cells enriched from blood (not recorded which). The receptor source for this set is a man in his forties or fifties who had been exposed to COVID-19. Both conserved end residues are part of each CDR3. Each record gives: CDR3 length, V gene, J gene, clone size, D gene, CDR3 DNA, CDR3 protein. The D gene is left open where the match is weak. The listing skips clone size in some rows; elsewhere it reads once, few, many or a size class.

cdr3_length: 11
v_call: TRBV6-5
j_call: TRBJ2-1
clone_size: -
d_call: -
cdr3_nt: TGTGCCACCCATACAGGGTATGAGCAGTTCTTC
cdr3_aa: CATHTGYEQFF

cdr3_length: 13
v_call: TRBV18
j_call: TRBJ1-1
clone_size: -
d_call: -
cdr3_nt: TGTGCCAGCTCACCAATGAGGGACACTGAAGCTTTCTTT
cdr3_aa: CASSPMRDTEAFF

cdr3_length: 16
v_call: TRBV5-1
j_call: TRBJ1-1
clone_size: -
d_call: -
cdr3_nt: TGCGCCAGCAGCTTTATTATTTCACTGAGGCACACTGAAGCTTTCTTT
cdr3_aa: CASSFIISLRHTEAFF

cdr3_length: 17
v_call: TRBV28
j_call: TRBJ2-6
clone_size: -
d_call: TRBD1
cdr3_nt: TGTGCCAGCAGTTCTCCGGGACAGGGATCCGGGGCCAACGTCCTGACTTTC
cdr3_aa: CASSSPGQGSGANVLTF

cdr3_length: 12
v_call: TRBV28
j_call: TRBJ1-1
clone_size: -
d_call: -
cdr3_nt: TGTGCCAGCAGTTTCGCCCCTCGGGGAGCTTTCTTT
cdr3_aa: CASSFAPRGAFF

cdr3_length: 14
v_call: TRBV5-1
j_call: TRBJ1-2
clone_size: -
d_call: -
cdr3_nt: TGCGCCAGCAGCCCGCTTTCAGGGGTAGGAGGCTACACCTTC
cdr3_aa: CASSPLSGVGGYTF

cdr3_length: 16
v_call: TRBV5-1
j_call: TRBJ2-3
clone_size: -
d_call: TRBD2
cdr3_nt: TGCGCCAGCAGCTCGGGACTAGCGGGAGCATTTGATACGCAGTATTTT
cdr3_aa: CASSSGLAGAFDTQYF

cdr3_length: 15
v_call: TRBV4-1
j_call: TRBJ1-6
clone_size: -
d_call: -
cdr3_nt: TGCGCCAGCAGCCAGTCAGACAGGAATAATTCACCCCTCCACTTT
cdr3_aa: CASSQSDRNNSPLHF

cdr3_length: 16
v_call: TRBV4-1
j_call: TRBJ2-2
clone_size: -
d_call: TRBD1
cdr3_nt: TGCGCCAGCAGCCAAGGGGGGACAGGGGTAGCCGGGGAGCTGTTTTTT
cdr3_aa: CASSQGGTGVAGELFF

cdr3_length: 16
v_call: TRBV28
j_call: TRBJ1-1
clone_size: -
d_call: TRBD1
cdr3_nt: TGTGCCAGCAGTGACAGGGGGCCCCACGGGAACACTGAAGCTTTCTTT
cdr3_aa: CASSDRGPHGNTEAFF

cdr3_length: 17
v_call: TRBV9
j_call: TRBJ2-1
clone_size: -
d_call: TRBD2
cdr3_nt: TGTGCCAGCAGCGTAGGGCCTAGCGGGAGCTCCTACAATGAGCAGTTCTTC
cdr3_aa: CASSVGPSGSSYNEQFF

cdr3_length: 15
v_call: TRBV9
j_call: TRBJ1-3
clone_size: few
d_call: -
cdr3_nt: TGTGCCAGCAGCGTAGAGGGGATCTCTGGAAACACCATATATTTT
cdr3_aa: CASSVEGISGNTIYF

cdr3_length: 13
v_call: TRBV18
j_call: TRBJ2-7
clone_size: -
d_call: -
cdr3_nt: TGTGCCAGCTCACCGCCAGACTCCTACGAGCAGTACTTC
cdr3_aa: CASSPPDSYEQYF

cdr3_length: 14
v_call: TRBV19
j_call: TRBJ2-7
clone_size: -
d_call: TRBD2
cdr3_nt: TGTGCCAGTAGTATCCAAGGCGGGGGATACGAGCAGTACTTC
cdr3_aa: CASSIQGGGYEQYF

cdr3_length: 16
v_call: TRBV5-1
j_call: TRBJ1-3
clone_size: -
d_call: TRBD1
cdr3_nt: TGCGCCAGCAGCTTTACCGGGACAGATTCTGGAAACACCATATATTTT
cdr3_aa: CASSFTGTDSGNTIYF

cdr3_length: 16
v_call: TRBV4-1
j_call: TRBJ1-5
clone_size: -
d_call: -
cdr3_nt: TGCGCCAGCAGCCAACCAACCGGGGGTTACCCTCAGCCCCAGCATTTT
cdr3_aa: CASSQPTGGYPQPQHF

cdr3_length: 13
v_call: TRBV7-8
j_call: TRBJ1-2
clone_size: -
d_call: -
cdr3_nt: TGTGCCAGCAGCTTCGACAGGAACTATGGCTACACCTTC
cdr3_aa: CASSFDRNYGYTF

cdr3_length: 16
v_call: TRBV10-3
j_call: TRBJ1-5
clone_size: few
d_call: TRBD1
cdr3_nt: TGTGCCATCAGTGAGATGGGGACAGCTACCAATCAGCCCCAGCATTTT
cdr3_aa: CAISEMGTATNQPQHF

cdr3_length: 15
v_call: TRBV10-1
j_call: TRBJ1-1
clone_size: -
d_call: -
cdr3_nt: TGCGCCAGCAGTGAGTCGAAAGCGCCGAGCACTGAAGCTTTCTTT
cdr3_aa: CASSESKAPSTEAFF

cdr3_length: 18
v_call: TRBV27
j_call: TRBJ2-6
clone_size: -
d_call: -
cdr3_nt: TGTGCCAGCAGTTATCTCGGACAAGGAATGTCGGGGGCCAACGTCCTGACTTTC
cdr3_aa: CASSYLGQGMSGANVLTF

cdr3_length: 15
v_call: TRBV24-1
j_call: TRBJ2-3
clone_size: -
d_call: -
cdr3_nt: TGTGCCACCAGTGATCCAACAGGGAGAAGTGATGCGCAGTATTTT
cdr3_aa: CATSDPTGRSDAQYF

cdr3_length: 16
v_call: TRBV28
j_call: TRBJ2-1
clone_size: -
d_call: TRBD2
cdr3_nt: TGTGCCAGCAGAGGGGTCCACGGACTAGCGGGCAATGAGCAGTTCTTC
cdr3_aa: CASRGVHGLAGNEQFF

cdr3_length: 15
v_call: TRBV5-4
j_call: TRBJ1-2
clone_size: -
d_call: -
cdr3_nt: TGTGCCAGCGGGCGCGAAAGAGTTTCAAACTATGGCTACACCTTC
cdr3_aa: CASGRERVSNYGYTF

cdr3_length: 14
v_call: TRBV6-5
j_call: TRBJ1-5
clone_size: -
d_call: -
cdr3_nt: TGTGCCAGCAGTTGGGGGGAGGGCGAACAGCCCCAGCATTTT
cdr3_aa: CASSWGEGEQPQHF

cdr3_length: 15
v_call: TRBV6-2/TRBV6-3
j_call: TRBJ2-1
clone_size: once
d_call: -
cdr3_nt: TGTGCCAGCAGTTACTCGTCAGGGATCTACAATGAGCAGTTCTTC
cdr3_aa: CASSYSSGIYNEQFF

cdr3_length: 12
v_call: TRBV5-5
j_call: TRBJ1-2
clone_size: -
d_call: -
cdr3_nt: TGTGCCAGCAGCAAAGACACCTGGGGCTACACCTTC
cdr3_aa: CASSKDTWGYTF

cdr3_length: 19
v_call: TRBV19
j_call: TRBJ2-2
clone_size: few
d_call: TRBD2
cdr3_nt: TGTGCCAGTCTTTCCGGGACTAGCGGGGAGACCGCGAACACCGGGGAGCTGTTTTTT
cdr3_aa: CASLSGTSGETANTGELFF

cdr3_length: 16
v_call: TRBV5-4
j_call: TRBJ2-3
clone_size: -
d_call: TRBD2
cdr3_nt: TGTGCCAGCAGGTCATATAGCGGGGGGGCGACAGATACGCAGTATTTT
cdr3_aa: CASRSYSGGATDTQYF

cdr3_length: 12
v_call: TRBV25-1
j_call: TRBJ1-1
clone_size: -
d_call: -
cdr3_nt: TGTGCCAGCAGTAAGGGGGACACTGAAGCTTTCTTT
cdr3_aa: CASSKGDTEAFF

cdr3_length: 13
v_call: TRBV2
j_call: TRBJ1-2
clone_size: few
d_call: -
cdr3_nt: TGTGCCAGCAGTGAAGAGGGGAACTATGGCTACACCTTC
cdr3_aa: CASSEEGNYGYTF

cdr3_length: 14
v_call: TRBV9
j_call: TRBJ1-2
clone_size: -
d_call: -
cdr3_nt: TGTGCCAGCAGCGTCGGGGGATCAAACTATGGCTACACCTTC
cdr3_aa: CASSVGGSNYGYTF

cdr3_length: 16
v_call: TRBV3-1/TRBV3-2
j_call: TRBJ2-3
clone_size: -
d_call: -
cdr3_nt: TGTGCCAGCAGCTTACTTGGAGGGCCGGATATGGATACGCAGTATTTT
cdr3_aa: CASSLLGGPDMDTQYF

cdr3_length: 14
v_call: TRBV6-5
j_call: TRBJ2-1
clone_size: few
d_call: -
cdr3_nt: TGTGCCAGCAGTTACACCTACCGGGACAATGAGCAGTTCTTC
cdr3_aa: CASSYTYRDNEQFF

cdr3_length: 17
v_call: TRBV27
j_call: TRBJ1-6
clone_size: -
d_call: TRBD1
cdr3_nt: TGTGCCAGCAGTTTATTCCAGGGGGGAGGATACAATTCACCCCTCCACTTT
cdr3_aa: CASSLFQGGGYNSPLHF

cdr3_length: 15
v_call: TRBV29-1
j_call: TRBJ1-3
clone_size: -
d_call: TRBD1
cdr3_nt: TGCAGCGTTCGACAGGGGGCGGACTCTGGAAACACCATATATTTT
cdr3_aa: CSVRQGADSGNTIYF

cdr3_length: 15
v_call: TRBV6-5
j_call: TRBJ1-2
clone_size: -
d_call: TRBD1
cdr3_nt: TGTGCCAGCAGGCGTCCCGGGACAGGGTACGGTGGCTACACCTTC
cdr3_aa: CASRRPGTGYGGYTF

cdr3_length: 12
v_call: TRBV5-1
j_call: TRBJ1-2
clone_size: -
d_call: TRBD1
cdr3_nt: TGCGCCAGCAGCCAAGGACAGGGAGGCTACACCTTC
cdr3_aa: CASSQGQGGYTF

cdr3_length: 14
v_call: TRBV19
j_call: TRBJ2-1
clone_size: -
d_call: TRBD2
cdr3_nt: TGTGCCAGTAGGGAACTAGCGGGGGGGGTTGAGCAGTTCTTC
cdr3_aa: CASRELAGGVEQFF

cdr3_length: 12
v_call: TRBV28
j_call: TRBJ2-1
clone_size: -
d_call: TRBD2
cdr3_nt: TGTGCCAGCAGTCCGCAGCTAGCGGGCTCCCTCTTC
cdr3_aa: CASSPQLAGSLF

cdr3_length: 13
v_call: TRBV5-8
j_call: TRBJ1-5
clone_size: -
d_call: -
cdr3_nt: TGTGCCAGCAGCTTGGGCAGTCATCAGCCCCAGCATTTT
cdr3_aa: CASSLGSHQPQHF

cdr3_length: 13
v_call: TRBV18
j_call: TRBJ2-5
clone_size: -
d_call: -
cdr3_nt: TGTGCCAGCTCACCTAGCGCCCAAGAGACCCAGTACTTC
cdr3_aa: CASSPSAQETQYF

cdr3_length: 17
v_call: TRBV10-2
j_call: TRBJ2-1
clone_size: -
d_call: TRBD2
cdr3_nt: TGCGCCAGCAGTGAACCCTTACTAGCGGGTTTAGTCAATGAGCAGTTCTTC
cdr3_aa: CASSEPLLAGLVNEQFF